The clone carrying this TCR beta chain was counted at least ten times. This sample is drawn from a study of TIL therapy for anti-PD-1-resistant metastatic lung cancer. The germline V and J ends were trimmed by 3 bases and 4 bases, with 8 bases remaining between them. There are 13 residues in the CDR3. Germline CDR1 and CDR2: SGHNT and YYREEE (reference sequence). Described time point: pre-treatment sample, taken before nivolumab and TIL therapy. Tumor tissue came from excised metastases, mostly pleural nodules or supraclavicular lymph nodes. This was the immunoSEQ v3 assay. Libraries were sequenced to 2 million to 2.5 million read pairs (survey) or roughly 5-6.5 million (deep). TCRdb keeps only in-frame clones here, not all; method: immunoSEQ multiplex PCR. The table lists 95,000 or so clones, around 71% of them singletons.

Sequencing used tumor tissue, obtained at baseline. This receptor was identified in a person between 30 and 79 years old with non-small cell lung cancer. The J gene is TRBJ2-1, the V gene TRBV5-4, with a possible D match to TRBD2 (6 bases). The CDR3 loop reads CASSSGVYNEQFF. CDR3 nucleotides: TGTGCCAGCAGCTCGGGGGTTTACAATGAGCAGTTCTTC.